Reported below is one TCR beta chain. This sample was included in a study of blood T cell repertoires in COVID-19. At the level of the study: Acute and convalescent COVID-19 specimens originated in the United States, Italy and Spain. Sample material is recorded as cDNA or gDNA derived from T cells, B-cell-depleted T cells, or PBMCs.

Seattle patients were enrolled during active infection and followed longitudinally. V shed 0 bases, J shed 6 bases, and the junction held 9 bases outside the gene matches. CDR1 MGHRA and CDR2 YSYEKL come from the germline V gene. The CDR3 length is 17 residues. Authors' methods: Amplification with reference gene primers provided the estimates of nucleated cell counts. Sequenced by immunoSEQ multiplex PCR; TCRdb stores in-frame clones only, minus some. V and J calls and clone size are those listed in that table; D and trimming were worked out from the DNA. The sample carries 150,000 or so clones, 75% to 85% recorded once.

The rearrangement links TRBV4-1 to TRBJ2-1, with 9 bases fitting TRBD1. The TCR comes from a woman in her sixties or seventies with COVID-19, enrolled during active disease. Sample: peripheral blood. CDR3 DNA sequence: TGCGCCAGCAGCCAAGATGTAGGACAGGGGTATCGCAATGAGCAGTTCTTC. Amino acids: CASSQDVGQGYRNEQFF.